These 18 T cell receptor beta chains share one sample of origin, sequenced in a study of response to subunit inactivated influenza vaccine. TCRdb ran MiXCR on the RT-PCR reads and lists one entry per CDR3 protein. The sample has some 800,000 distinct CDR3 sequences; around 20% are singletons. The sample here was PBMCs from blood, taken approximately 5 days after vaccination. The receptors shown here come from a man aged 50 or older who received an inactivated influenza vaccine.

The chain recombines TRBV6-1 with TRBJ1-4, with a possible D match to TRBD1 (5 bases). Germline CDR1 is MNHNS and CDR2 is SASEGT. With 8 bases removed from V and 2 bases from J, the gap between germline ends came to 12 bases. This CDR3 comprises 14 residues. The CDR3 bases are TGTGCCAGCGGGCGACAGACCACTAATGAAAAACTGTTTTTT. Encoded protein: CASGRQTTNEKLFF.

This chain connects TRBV4-3 to TRBJ2-2; a weak D match, TRBD2 (5 bases). With 0 bases removed from V and 2 bases from J, the gap between germline ends came to 13 bases. CDR1 is LGHNA and CDR2 is YSLEER in the germline V gene. The CDR3 totals 17 residues. The CDR3 loop is CASSQDPGRANTGELFF. As DNA, the CDR3 is TGCGCCAGCAGCCAAGACCCGGGAAGGGCCAACACCGGGGAGCTGTTTTTT.

This clonotype has more than one count but fewer than ten. This chain uses TRBV10-3 with TRBJ2-3, with a tentative D call TRBD2 (6 bases). Germline V gene data show CDR1 as ENHRY and CDR2 as SYGVKD. Trimming removed 8 bases at V and 0 bases at J, with 9 bases between. The CDR3 loop spans 13 amino acids. In nucleotides, the CDR3 is TGTGCCATCGGGACTCCCAGCACAGATACGCAGTATTTT. Translation gives CAIGTPSTDTQYF.

This clonotype was counted only a few times. The V call is TRBV25-1, the J call TRBJ2-3; D may be TRBD1 or TRBD2 (5 bases each). Germline assignment: CDR1 MGHDK and CDR2 SYGVNS. The CDR3 spans 18 residues. V dropped 4 bases and J dropped 1 base, with 21 bases sitting between them. CDR3 amino acids: CASSGSPRDRHRTDTQYF. The CDR3 DNA follows: TGTGCCAGCAGTGGATCTCCTCGGGACCGCCACCGCACAGATACGCAGTATTTT.

The V call is TRBV28, the J call TRBJ2-4; 7 nucleotides agree with TRBD1. CDR3 length: 14 amino acids. Germline loops: CDR1 MDHEN, CDR2 SYDVKM. V dropped 8 bases and J dropped 6; count of bases not matched to a gene: 10. CDR3 DNA sequence: TGTGCCAGCCACACCCGGGACAGTGGAAACATTCAGTACTTC. It specifies CASHTRDSGNIQYF.

This clonotype appeared many times. The J gene is TRBJ1-2, the V gene TRBV7-2; possibly TRBD1 for D (5 bases). The CDR3 runs 14 residues. With 3 bases removed from V and 4 bases from J, the gap between germline ends came to 12 bases. From germline, CDR1 is SGHTA and CDR2 FQGNSA. CDR3 DNA: TGTGCCAGCAGCTTGGGAGACAGCGGCTATGGCTACACCTTC. Residues: CASSLGDSGYGYTF.

This clonotype was observed a few times. The gene calls are TRBV6-4 and TRBJ1-2; possibly TRBD1 for D (6 bases). V was pared by 6 bases and J by 4 bases, with 18 bases between. There are 15 residues in the CDR3. Germline V lookup: CDR1 MRHNA, CDR2 SNTAGT. CDR3: CASREGGSSSYGYTF. CDR3 DNA: TGTGCCAGCAGAGAGGGGGGATCCTCCTCCTATGGCTACACCTTC.

There are a few counts of this clonotype. This rearrangement joins TRBV20-1 to TRBJ2-2; TRBD2 might be the D (5 bases). The germline V and J ends were trimmed by 1 base and 1 base, with 7 bases remaining between them. Germline values: CDR1 DFQATT, CDR2 SNEGSKA (reference sequence). The CDR3 extends over 14 amino acids. CDR3 protein: CSARGGQNTGELFF. CDR3 sequence (DNA): TGCAGTGCTAGAGGAGGGCAGAACACCGGGGAGCTGTTTTTT.

J is TRBJ2-5 and V is TRBV5-1; TRBD2 might be the D (6 bases). Trimming shortened V by 1 base and J by 1 base, and 11 bases separated the two germline ends. This CDR3 is built from 15 residues. Per the germline V gene, CDR1 is SGHRS and CDR2 is YFSETQ. The CDR3 nucleotides read TGCGCCAGCAGCTTGAGTTGGGGACTCCAAGAGACCCAGTACTTC. It specifies CASSLSWGLQETQYF. The entire variable domain, with the rest obtained from reference TRBV5-1 and TRBJ2-5, is as follows: KAGVTQTPRYLIKTRGQQVTLSCSPISGHRSVSWYQQTPGQGLQFLFEYFSETQRNKGNFPGRFSGRQFSNSRSEMNVSTLELGDSALYLCASSLSWGLQETQYFGPGTRLLVL.

In its sample, this clonotype was seen a few times. The rearrangement joins TRBV6-2 or TRBV6-3 to TRBJ2-7; 10 bases fit TRBD2. Germline CDR1 and CDR2: MNHEY and SVGEGT. Trimming took 3 bases from V and 5 from J; bases not matched to a gene: 7. This CDR3 is built from 15 residues. The CDR3 loop reads CASSYYASGSHEQYF. The CDR3, as DNA: TGTGCCAGCAGTTATTACGCTAGCGGGAGCCACGAGCAGTACTTC.

This clonotype appeared a few times. This rearrangement joins TRBV10-3 to TRBJ2-7; unclear D gene. Germline values: CDR1 ENHRY, CDR2 SYGVKD. This CDR3 comprises 14 residues. Trimming removed 3 bases at V and 2 bases at J, with 11 bases between. The CDR3 nucleotides are TGTGCCATCAGTGACCCTCCGGAAACCTACGAGCAGTACTTC. The encoded protein is CAISDPPETYEQYF.

The chain recombines TRBV11-2 with TRBJ2-1; the D call may be TRBD1 or TRBD2 (5 bases each). The germline gives CDR1 SGHAT, CDR2 FQNNGV. V lost 5 bases and J lost 2, with 16 bases in between. This CDR3 has 16 amino acids. The CDR3 DNA reads as TGTGCCAGCAGCGCCAGGTTTCGAGGGGCCTACAATGAGCAGTTCTTC. Residues: CASSARFRGAYNEQFF.

This clonotype was detected many times. The chain carries TRBV27 and TRBJ1-2; TRBD1 is a possible D gene (5 bases). Germline lookup yields CDR1 MNHEY and CDR2 SMNVEV (reference sequence). The CDR3 consists of 13 residues. V was trimmed by 2 bases and J by 7 bases, leaving 11 bases between them. The CDR3 DNA reads TGTGCCAGCAGTTTAGGTTCAGGGTCTGGCTACACCTTC. Translated, it gives CASSLGSGSGYTF.

This clonotype was recorded a few times. V usage is TRBV12-3 or TRBV12-4 and J usage is TRBJ2-2; 10 nucleotides align to TRBD1. V trimming: 6 bases; J trimming: 2 bases; junction bases outside the gene matches: 6. This CDR3 is built from 16 residues. CDR3 sequence: CASRPGQGINTGELFF. The CDR3 DNA sequence: TGTGCCAGCAGACCGGGACAGGGGATTAACACCGGGGAGCTGTTTTTT.

The V call is TRBV28, the J call TRBJ2-3; tentatively, D is TRBD2 (6 bases). V was cut by 5 bases and J by 2 bases, with 14 bases left in between. Germline V gene data show CDR1 as MDHEN and CDR2 as SYDVKM. The CDR3 loop spans 15 amino acids. The CDR3 nucleotides read TGTGCCAGCAGTCCACACCGGGAGCTCACAGATACGCAGTATTTT. This encodes CASSPHRELTDTQYF.

This sequence joins TRBV7-9 and TRBJ2-7; TRBD1 matches 9 bases. V gave up 4 bases and J gave up 5 bases; unmatched junction bases: 6. Per the germline V gene, CDR1 is SEHNR and CDR2 is FQNEAQ (reference sequence). The CDR3 contains 14 residues. CDR3 amino acids: CASSSWTGVNEQYF. In DNA form, the CDR3 reads TGTGCCAGCAGCTCCTGGACAGGGGTAAACGAGCAGTACTTC.

The rearrangement joins TRBV10-3 to TRBJ2-7; D uncertain. The CDR3 runs to 12 residues. Germline V gene sequence: CDR1 ENHRY, CDR2 SYGVKD. V was shortened by 6 bases and J by 0 bases, with 6 bases between the two germline ends. The CDR3 protein is CAIRGSSYEQYF. The CDR3 DNA sequence: TGTGCCATCAGGGGAAGCTCCTACGAGCAGTACTTC.

The chain recombines TRBV20-1 with TRBJ2-7, with D possibly being TRBD2 (6 bases). The V and J ends lost 3 bases and 2 bases respectively, with 17 bases between them. The germline V gene encodes CDR1 DFQATT and CDR2 SNEGSKA (reference sequence). The CDR3 covers 15 residues. The CDR3 spells CSASNLALMAYEQYF. In DNA form, the CDR3 reads TGCAGTGCTAGTAATCTAGCGTTGATGGCCTACGAGCAGTACTTC.